The 10 T cell receptor beta chains given below trace back to one sample, sequenced in a study of blood T cell repertoires in COVID-19. Data came from immunoSEQ multiplex PCR; TCRdb stores just in-frame clones and leaves some out. The profile shows 55,000 to 75,000 clones, around 80% of them singletons. The sample was peripheral blood. Every receptor here comes from a human donor in a cohort sampled during active COVID-19.

This chain joins TRBV19 and TRBJ2-1; no clear D gene. The CDR3 is made up of 14 amino acids. Germline CDR1 is LNHDA and CDR2 is SQIVND (reference sequence). V dropped 6 bases and J dropped 0 bases, with 9 bases sitting between them. CDR3 in amino acids: CASREADSYNEQFF. As DNA, the CDR3 is TGTGCCAGTAGAGAGGCTGACTCCTACAATGAGCAGTTCTTC.

The chain joins TRBV7-9 to TRBJ1-4; 7 nucleotides agree with TRBD1. CDR3 length equals 15 residues. The V and J ends lost 5 bases and 4 bases, in that order; junction bases with no gene match: 7. The V gene's germline CDR1 is SEHNR and CDR2 FQNEAQ (reference sequence). CDR3 coding DNA: TGTGCCAGCAGCGTAGGGACAGACAATAATGAAAAACTGTTTTTT. Its translation: CASSVGTDNNEKLFF.

A few counts support this clone. The sample holds other DNA sequences that translate to the same CDR3. V usage is TRBV28 and J usage is TRBJ2-1; D perhaps matches TRBD2 (7 bases). The CDR3 consists of 14 residues. V was trimmed by 5 bases and J by 0 bases, leaving 8 bases between them. Germline V gene sequence: CDR1 MDHEN, CDR2 SYDVKM. In nucleotides, the CDR3 is TGTGCCAGCAGTAGGGGGGGCTCCTACAATGAGCAGTTCTTC. This encodes CASSRGGSYNEQFF. Full variable domain (outside the CDR3, taken from reference TRBV28 and TRBJ2-1): DVKVTQSSRYLVKRTGEKVFLECVQDMDHENMFWYRQDPGLGLRLIYFSYDVKMKEKGDIPEGYSVSREKKERFSLILESASTNQTSMYLCASSRGGSYNEQFFGPGTRLTVL.

This rearrangement joins TRBV2 to TRBJ2-7; 8 bases fit TRBD1. Germline CDR1 is SNHLY and CDR2 is FYNNEI. This CDR3 spans 14 amino acids. V gave up 6 bases and J gave up 7 bases; unmatched junction bases: 11. CDR3 DNA sequence: TGTGCCAGCAGATCAACCAGGGGGCCGGAAGAGCAGTACTTC. Amino acids: CASRSTRGPEEQYF.

The CDR3 spells CASSLRLGGEADIQYF. CDR3 in DNA: TGTGCCAGCAGCTTACGTCTAGGGGGCGAGGCGGACATTCAGTACTTC. The chain combines TRBV7-9 with TRBJ2-4; TRBD1 matches 7 bases. Losses at the gene ends were 2 bases for V and 8 bases for J; bases not matched to a gene: 12. This CDR3 region has 16 residues. Germline V lookup: CDR1 SEHNR, CDR2 FQNEAQ (reference sequence).

This rearrangement joins TRBV7-9 to TRBJ1-2; D perhaps matches TRBD1 (6 bases). Trimming left V 5 bases short and J 6 bases short, with 19 bases between. CDR3 length: 15 residues. CDR1 and CDR2 from the germline V gene are SEHNR and FQNEAQ (reference sequence). CDR3 amino acids: CASSPTSTGLNGYTF. As DNA, the CDR3 is TGTGCCAGCAGCCCCACCTCTACAGGGTTGAATGGCTACACCTTC.

The gene calls are TRBV5-1 and TRBJ2-7; the D gene is possibly TRBD1 (5 bases). CDR1 is SGHRS, CDR2 YFSETQ, per germline. V lost 0 bases and J 5 bases, leaving 12 bases between the germline ends. The CDR3 totals 14 residues. The CDR3 loop is CASSLGQRSDEQYF. The DNA for the CDR3 is TGCGCCAGCAGCTTGGGACAGAGGAGCGACGAGCAGTACTTC.

The chain combines TRBV7-2 with TRBJ2-2, with D maybe TRBD2 (5 bases). There are 18 residues in the CDR3. The V gene lost 5 bases and the J gene lost 2 bases, with 21 bases spanning the gap. In germline, CDR1 is SGHTA, CDR2 FQGNSA. CDR3 nucleotide sequence: TGTGCCAGCAGCCAATTGAGGGTGTTAGCGAGTAACACCGGGGAGCTGTTTTTT. It codes for CASSQLRVLASNTGELFF.

As regards this clone: Here the CDR3 omits its conserved ending phenylalanine or tryptophan, so a read error is the likely source. The limits of the CDR3 on the DNA are not certain, so only TCRdb's listed CDR3 is given. V gene TRBV23-1 combines with J gene TRBJ1-2; the table's D call, TRBD1, has no DNA check behind it. TRBV23-1 is an ORF for which the function is uncertain. The CDR3 is made up of 10 amino acids, end residues included. The CDR3 sequence: CASSQSGAPC.

This clone was seen a handful of times. The gene calls are TRBV4-3 and TRBJ1-1, with D uncertain. The germline V gene encodes CDR1 LGHNA and CDR2 YSLEER. The CDR3 is made up of 15 amino acids. V lost 0 bases to trimming and J lost 2 bases, with 10 bases between them. In DNA, the CDR3 is TGCGCCAGCAGCCAAGACAGACTCTTAAACACTGAAGCTTTCTTT. As protein: CASSQDRLLNTEAFF.